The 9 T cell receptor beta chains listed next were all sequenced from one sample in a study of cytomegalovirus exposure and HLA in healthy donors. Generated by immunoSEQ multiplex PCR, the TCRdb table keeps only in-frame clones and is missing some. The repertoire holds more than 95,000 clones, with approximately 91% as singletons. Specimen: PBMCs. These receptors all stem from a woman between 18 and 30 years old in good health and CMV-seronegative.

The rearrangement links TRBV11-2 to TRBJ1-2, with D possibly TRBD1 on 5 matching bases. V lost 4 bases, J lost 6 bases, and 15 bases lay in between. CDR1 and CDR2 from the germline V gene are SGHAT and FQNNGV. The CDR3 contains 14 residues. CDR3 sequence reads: CASSSPWGRNGYTF. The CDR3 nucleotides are TGTGCCAGCAGCTCCCCGTGGGGGAGGAATGGCTACACCTTC.

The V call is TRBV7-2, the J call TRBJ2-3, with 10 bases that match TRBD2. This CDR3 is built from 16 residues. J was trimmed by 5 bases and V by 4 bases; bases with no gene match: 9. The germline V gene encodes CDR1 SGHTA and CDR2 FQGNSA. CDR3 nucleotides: TGTGCCAGCAGCTCCTCTAGCGGGAGAGCGGGAGATACGCAGTATTTT. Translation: CASSSSSGRAGDTQYF.

The CDR3 here is CSVGQGTNTEAFF. The CDR3 DNA is TGCAGCGTTGGACAGGGGACGAACACTGAAGCTTTCTTT. This chain connects TRBV29-1 to TRBJ1-1, with 8 positions matching TRBD1. The germline V gene has CDR1 SQVTM and CDR2 ANQGSEA. J was trimmed by 1 base and V by 4 bases; bases with no gene match: 2. This CDR3 is built from 13 residues.

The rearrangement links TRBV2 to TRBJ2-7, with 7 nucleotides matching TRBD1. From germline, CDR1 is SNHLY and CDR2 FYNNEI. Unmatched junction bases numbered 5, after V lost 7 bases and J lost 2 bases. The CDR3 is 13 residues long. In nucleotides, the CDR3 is TGTGCCAGCAATAGGGACAGAGCCTACGAGCAGTACTTC. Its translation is CASNRDRAYEQYF.

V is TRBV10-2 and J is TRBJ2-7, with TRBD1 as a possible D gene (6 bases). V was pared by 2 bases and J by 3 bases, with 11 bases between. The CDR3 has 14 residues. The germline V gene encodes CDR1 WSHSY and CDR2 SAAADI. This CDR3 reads CASSELDSLYEQYF. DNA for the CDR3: TGCGCCAGCAGTGAGCTGGACAGCCTCTACGAGCAGTACTTC.

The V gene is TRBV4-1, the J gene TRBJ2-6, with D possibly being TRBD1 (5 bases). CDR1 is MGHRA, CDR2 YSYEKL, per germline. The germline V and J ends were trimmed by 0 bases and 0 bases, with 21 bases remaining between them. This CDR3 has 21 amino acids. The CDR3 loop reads CASSQEEAYRTISSGANVLTF. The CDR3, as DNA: TGCGCCAGCAGCCAAGAAGAGGCGTACAGGACGATAAGCTCTGGGGCCAACGTCCTGACTTTC.

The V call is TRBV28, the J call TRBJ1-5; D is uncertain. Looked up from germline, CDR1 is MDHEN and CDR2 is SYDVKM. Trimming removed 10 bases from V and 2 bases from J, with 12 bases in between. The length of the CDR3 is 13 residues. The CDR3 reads CATRTMGNQPQHF. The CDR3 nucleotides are TGTGCCACCAGGACTATGGGCAATCAGCCCCAGCATTTT.

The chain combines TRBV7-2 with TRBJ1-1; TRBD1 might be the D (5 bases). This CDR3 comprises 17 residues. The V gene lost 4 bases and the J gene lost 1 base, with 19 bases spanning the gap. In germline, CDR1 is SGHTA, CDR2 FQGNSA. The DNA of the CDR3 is TGTGCCAGCAGCTCACCCACAACCCGGACATCGAACACTGAAGCTTTCTTT. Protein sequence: CASSSPTTRTSNTEAFF.

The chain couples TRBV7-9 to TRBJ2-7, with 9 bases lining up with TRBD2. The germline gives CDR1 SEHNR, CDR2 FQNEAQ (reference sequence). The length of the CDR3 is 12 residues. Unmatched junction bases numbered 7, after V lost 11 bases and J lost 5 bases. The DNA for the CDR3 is TGTGCCTGTACGGGACTAGCTGACGAGCAGTACTTC. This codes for CACTGLADEQYF.